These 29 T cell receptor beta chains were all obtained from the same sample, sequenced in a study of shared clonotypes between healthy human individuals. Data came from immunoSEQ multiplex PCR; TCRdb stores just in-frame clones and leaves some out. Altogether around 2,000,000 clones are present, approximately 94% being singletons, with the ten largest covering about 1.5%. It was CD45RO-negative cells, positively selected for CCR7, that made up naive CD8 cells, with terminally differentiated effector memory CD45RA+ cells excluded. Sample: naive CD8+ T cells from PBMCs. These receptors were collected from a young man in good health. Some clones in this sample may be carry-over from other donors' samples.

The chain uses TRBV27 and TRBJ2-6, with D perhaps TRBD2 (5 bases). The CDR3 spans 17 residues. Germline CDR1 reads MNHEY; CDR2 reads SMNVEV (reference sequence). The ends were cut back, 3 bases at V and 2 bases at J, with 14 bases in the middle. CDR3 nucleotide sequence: TGTGCCAGCAGTTTTAGAGGGCTGGTCGCTGGGGCCAACGTCCTGACTTTC. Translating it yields CASSFRGLVAGANVLTF. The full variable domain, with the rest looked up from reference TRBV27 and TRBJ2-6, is EAQVTQNPRYLITVTGKKLTVTCSQNMNHEYMSWYRQDPGLGLRQIYYSMNVEVTDKGDVPEGYKVSRKEKRNFPLILESPSPNQTSLYFCASSFRGLVAGANVLTFGAGSRLTVL.

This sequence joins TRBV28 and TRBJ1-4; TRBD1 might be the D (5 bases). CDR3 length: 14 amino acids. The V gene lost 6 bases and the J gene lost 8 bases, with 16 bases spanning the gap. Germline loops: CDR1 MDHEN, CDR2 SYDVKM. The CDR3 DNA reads TGTGCCAGCAGGCAGGGACGGAGGGAAGAAAAACTGTTTTTT. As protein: CASRQGRREEKLFF.

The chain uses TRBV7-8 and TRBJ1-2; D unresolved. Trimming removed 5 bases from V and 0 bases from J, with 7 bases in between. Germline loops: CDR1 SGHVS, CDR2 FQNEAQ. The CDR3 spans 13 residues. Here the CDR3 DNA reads TGTGCCAGCAGCGATGTAGCTAACTATGGCTACACCTTC. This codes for CASSDVANYGYTF.

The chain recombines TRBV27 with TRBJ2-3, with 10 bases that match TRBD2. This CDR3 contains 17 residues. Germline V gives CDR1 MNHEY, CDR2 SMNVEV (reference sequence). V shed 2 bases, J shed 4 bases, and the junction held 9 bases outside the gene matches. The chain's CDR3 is CASSLKLAGVTPDTQYF. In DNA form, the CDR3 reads TGTGCCAGCAGTTTAAAGCTAGCGGGAGTTACACCAGATACGCAGTATTTT.

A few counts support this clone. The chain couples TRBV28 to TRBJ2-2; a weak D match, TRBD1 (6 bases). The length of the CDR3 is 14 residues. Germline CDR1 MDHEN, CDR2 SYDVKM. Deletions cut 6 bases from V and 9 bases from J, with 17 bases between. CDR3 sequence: CASRGKTGFRELFF. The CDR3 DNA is TGTGCCAGCAGAGGTAAGACAGGATTCAGGGAGCTGTTTTTT.

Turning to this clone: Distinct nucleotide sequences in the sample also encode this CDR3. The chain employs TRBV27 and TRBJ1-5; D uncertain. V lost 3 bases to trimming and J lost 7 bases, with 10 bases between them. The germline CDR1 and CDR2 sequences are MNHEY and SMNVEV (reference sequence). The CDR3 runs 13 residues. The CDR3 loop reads CASSLRVGQPQHF. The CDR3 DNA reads TGTGCCAGCAGTTTGAGGGTCGGGCAGCCCCAGCATTTT.

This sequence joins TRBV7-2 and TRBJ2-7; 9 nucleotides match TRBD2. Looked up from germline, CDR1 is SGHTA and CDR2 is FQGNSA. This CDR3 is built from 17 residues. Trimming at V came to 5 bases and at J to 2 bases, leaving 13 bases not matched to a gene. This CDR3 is CASSHLLVAGGPYEQYF. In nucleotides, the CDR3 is TGTGCCAGCAGCCACCTCTTGGTCGCGGGAGGGCCCTACGAGCAGTACTTC.

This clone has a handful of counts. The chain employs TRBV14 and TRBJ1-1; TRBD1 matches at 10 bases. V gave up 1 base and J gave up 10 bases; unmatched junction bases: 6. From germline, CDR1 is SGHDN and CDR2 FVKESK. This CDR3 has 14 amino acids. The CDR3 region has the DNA TGTGCCAGCAGCCAAGTCGGGGACAGGGGACGAGCTTTCTTT. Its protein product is CASSQVGDRGRAFF.

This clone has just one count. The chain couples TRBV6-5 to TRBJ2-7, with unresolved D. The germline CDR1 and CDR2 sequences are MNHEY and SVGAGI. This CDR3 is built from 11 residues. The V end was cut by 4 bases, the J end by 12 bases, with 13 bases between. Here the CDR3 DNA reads TGTGCCAGCAGTTCTAGTGGAGAGTCGTACTTC. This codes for CASSSSGESYF.

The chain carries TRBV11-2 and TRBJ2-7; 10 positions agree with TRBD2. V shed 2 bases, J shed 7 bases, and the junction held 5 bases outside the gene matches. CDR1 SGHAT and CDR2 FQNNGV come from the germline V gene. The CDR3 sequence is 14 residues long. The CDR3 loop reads CASSLTAGGHEQYF. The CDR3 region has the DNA TGTGCCAGCAGCTTAACAGCGGGAGGGCATGAGCAGTACTTC.

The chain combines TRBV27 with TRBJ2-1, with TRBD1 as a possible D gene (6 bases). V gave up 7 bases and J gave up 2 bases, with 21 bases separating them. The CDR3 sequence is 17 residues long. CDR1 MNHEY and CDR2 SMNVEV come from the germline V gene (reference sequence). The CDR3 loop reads CASTSFLGASPYNEQFF. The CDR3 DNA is TGTGCCAGCACCTCCTTCCTGGGGGCTAGTCCCTACAATGAGCAGTTCTTC.

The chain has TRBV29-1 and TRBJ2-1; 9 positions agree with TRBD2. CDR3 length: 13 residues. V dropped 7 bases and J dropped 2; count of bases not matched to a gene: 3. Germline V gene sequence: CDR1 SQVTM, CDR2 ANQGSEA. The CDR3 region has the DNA TGCAGCGCGAGCGGGAGGACCTACAATGAGCAGTTCTTC. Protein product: CSASGRTYNEQFF.

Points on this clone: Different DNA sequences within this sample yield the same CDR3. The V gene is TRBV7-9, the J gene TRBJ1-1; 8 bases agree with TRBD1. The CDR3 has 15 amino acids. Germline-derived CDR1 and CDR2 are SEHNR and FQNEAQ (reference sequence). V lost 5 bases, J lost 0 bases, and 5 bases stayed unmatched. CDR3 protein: CASSRRTGMNTEAFF. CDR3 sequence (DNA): TGTGCCAGCAGCCGTCGGACAGGGATGAACACTGAAGCTTTCTTT.

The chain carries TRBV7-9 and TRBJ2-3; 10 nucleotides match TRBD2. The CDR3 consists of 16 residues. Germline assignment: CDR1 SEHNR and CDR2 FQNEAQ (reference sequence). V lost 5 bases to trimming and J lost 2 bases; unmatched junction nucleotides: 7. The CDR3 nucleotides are TGTGCCAGCAGCGGTGGACTAGCGGTCCTCACAGATACGCAGTATTTT. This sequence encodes CASSGGLAVLTDTQYF.

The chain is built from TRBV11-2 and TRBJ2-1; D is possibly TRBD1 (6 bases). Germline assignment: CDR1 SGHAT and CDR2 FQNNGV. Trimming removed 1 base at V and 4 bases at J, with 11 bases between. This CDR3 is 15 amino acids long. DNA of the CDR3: TGTGCCAGCAGCTTAGTAGGACAGTGGTACAATGAGCAGTTCTTC. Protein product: CASSLVGQWYNEQFF.

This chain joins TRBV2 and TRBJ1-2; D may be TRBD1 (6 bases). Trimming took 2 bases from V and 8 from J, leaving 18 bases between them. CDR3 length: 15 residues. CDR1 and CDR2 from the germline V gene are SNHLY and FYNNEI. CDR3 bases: TGTGCCAGCAGTGAATCTCCGACAGGAATGAACGGCTACACCTTC. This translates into CASSESPTGMNGYTF.

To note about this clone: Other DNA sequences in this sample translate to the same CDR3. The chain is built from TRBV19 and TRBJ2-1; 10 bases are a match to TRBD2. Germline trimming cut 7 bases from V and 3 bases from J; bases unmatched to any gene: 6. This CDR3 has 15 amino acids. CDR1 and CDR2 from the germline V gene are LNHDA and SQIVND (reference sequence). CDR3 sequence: CASTLLAGSYNEQFF. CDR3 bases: TGTGCCAGTACCTTACTAGCGGGGAGCTACAATGAGCAGTTCTTC.

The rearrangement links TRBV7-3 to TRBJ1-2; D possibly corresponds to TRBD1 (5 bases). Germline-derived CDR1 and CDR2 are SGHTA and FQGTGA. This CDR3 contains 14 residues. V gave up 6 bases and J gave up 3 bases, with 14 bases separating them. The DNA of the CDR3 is TGTGCCAGCAGTTCCGGGGGGACGGACTATGGCTACACCTTC. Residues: CASSSGGTDYGYTF.

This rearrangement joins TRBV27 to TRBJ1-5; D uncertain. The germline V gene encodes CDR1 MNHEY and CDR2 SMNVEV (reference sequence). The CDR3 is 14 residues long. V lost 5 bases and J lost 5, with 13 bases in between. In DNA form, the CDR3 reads TGTGCCAGCAGTCTAGCCCCCACCGATCAGCCCCAGCATTTT. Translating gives CASSLAPTDQPQHF.

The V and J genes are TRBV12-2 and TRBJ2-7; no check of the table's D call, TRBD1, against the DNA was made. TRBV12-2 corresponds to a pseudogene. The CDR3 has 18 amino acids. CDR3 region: CASRLGGQNNKSSYEQYF. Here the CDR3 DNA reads TGTGCAAGTCGCTTGGGGGGACAGAATAATAAAAGCTCCTACGAGCAGTACTTC.

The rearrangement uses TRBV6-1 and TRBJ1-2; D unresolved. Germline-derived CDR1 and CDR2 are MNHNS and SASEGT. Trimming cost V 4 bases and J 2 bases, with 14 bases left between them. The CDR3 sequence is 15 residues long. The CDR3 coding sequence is TGTGCCAGCAGTGCCCGCGAAACGGTCAACTATGGCTACACCTTC. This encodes CASSARETVNYGYTF.

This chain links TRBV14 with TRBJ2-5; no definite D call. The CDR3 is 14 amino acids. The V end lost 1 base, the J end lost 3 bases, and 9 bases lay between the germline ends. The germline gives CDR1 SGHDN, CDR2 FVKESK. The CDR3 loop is CASSQVLKKETQYF. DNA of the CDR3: TGTGCCAGCAGCCAAGTCTTGAAGAAAGAGACCCAGTACTTC.

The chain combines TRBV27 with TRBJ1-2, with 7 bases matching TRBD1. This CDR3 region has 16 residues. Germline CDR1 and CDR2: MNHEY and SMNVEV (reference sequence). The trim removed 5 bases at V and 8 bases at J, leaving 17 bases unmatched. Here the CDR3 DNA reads TGTGCCAGCAGTGCTTATGTGCAGGGGGGCACCGTCGGCTACACCTTC. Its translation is CASSAYVQGGTVGYTF.

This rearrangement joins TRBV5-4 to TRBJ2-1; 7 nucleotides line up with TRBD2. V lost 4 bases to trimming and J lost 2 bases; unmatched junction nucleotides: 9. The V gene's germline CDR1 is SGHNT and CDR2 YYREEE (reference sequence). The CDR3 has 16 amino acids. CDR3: CASSPYTSETYNEQFF. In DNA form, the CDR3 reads TGTGCCAGCAGCCCTTACACTAGCGAAACCTACAATGAGCAGTTCTTC.

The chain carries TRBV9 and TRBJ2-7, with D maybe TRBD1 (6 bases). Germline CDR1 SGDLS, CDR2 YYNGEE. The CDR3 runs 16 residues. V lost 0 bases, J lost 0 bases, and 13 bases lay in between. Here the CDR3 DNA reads TGTGCCAGCAGCGTAGGGTACCGGGACACCTCCTACGAGCAGTACTTC. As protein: CASSVGYRDTSYEQYF.

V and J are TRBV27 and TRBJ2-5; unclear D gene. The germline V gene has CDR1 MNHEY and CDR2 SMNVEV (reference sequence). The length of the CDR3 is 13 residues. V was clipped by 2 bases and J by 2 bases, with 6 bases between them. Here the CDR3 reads CASSLAEQETQYF. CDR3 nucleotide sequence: TGTGCCAGCAGTTTAGCGGAACAAGAGACCCAGTACTTC.

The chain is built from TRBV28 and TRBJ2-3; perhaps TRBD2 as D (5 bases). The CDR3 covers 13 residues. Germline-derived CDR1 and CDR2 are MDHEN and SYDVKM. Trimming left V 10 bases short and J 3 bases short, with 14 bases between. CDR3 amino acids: CATLLGSTDTQYF. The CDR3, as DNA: TGTGCCACCCTACTAGGTTCAACAGATACGCAGTATTTT.

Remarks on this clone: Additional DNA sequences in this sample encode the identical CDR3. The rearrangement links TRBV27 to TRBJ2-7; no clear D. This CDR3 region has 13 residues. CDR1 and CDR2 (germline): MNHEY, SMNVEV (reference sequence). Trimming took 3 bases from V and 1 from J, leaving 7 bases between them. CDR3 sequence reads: CASSLGGSYEQYF. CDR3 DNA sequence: TGTGCCAGCAGTTTGGGTGGGTCCTACGAGCAGTACTTC.

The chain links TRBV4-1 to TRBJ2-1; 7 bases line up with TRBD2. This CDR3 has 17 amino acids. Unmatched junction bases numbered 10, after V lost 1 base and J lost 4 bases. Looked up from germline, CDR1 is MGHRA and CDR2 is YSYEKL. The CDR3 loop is CASSQGLPGGSYNEQFF. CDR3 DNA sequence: TGCGCCAGCAGCCAAGGTCTACCGGGAGGATCGTACAATGAGCAGTTCTTC.